Below are 10 T cell receptor beta chains sequenced from a single sample in a study of T-cell memory formation after mild COVID-19. TCRdb reanalysed the 5' RACE reads using MiXCR and keeps one entry per CDR3 protein. Here the sample spans roughly 49,000 distinct CDR3 sequences, roughly 27% being singletons. Specimen: PBMCs or a T cell subset sorted from them (not recorded which). The receptors derive from a young man who had mild COVID-19 (a few samples of this study predate the infection). Cell type and time point are not known.

The V call is TRBV21-1, the J call TRBJ2-7; whether TRBD1, the table's D call, matches the DNA was not checked. TRBV21-1 corresponds to a pseudogene. The CDR3 loop spans 20 amino acids. The CDR3 nucleotides are TGTGCCAGCAGCAAAGCACCCGGGGACACCAGGCACAAGGACTCCTACGAGCAGTACGTC. Translated, it gives CASSKAPGDTRHKDSYEQYV.

The sample holds a few counts of this clonotype. The rearrangement links TRBV7-2 to TRBJ2-7, with D possibly matching TRBD2 (6 bases). CDR3 length: 13 amino acids. The germline gives CDR1 SGHTA, CDR2 FQGNSA. V was shortened by 3 bases and J by 6 bases, with 12 bases between the two germline ends. The CDR3 loop is CASSLGLVTEQYF. In DNA form, the CDR3 reads TGTGCCAGCAGCTTGGGACTCGTCACCGAGCAGTACTTC.

This clonotype is large. V is TRBV7-3 and J is TRBJ2-1, with D unresolved. The germline CDR1 and CDR2 sequences are SGHTA and FQGTGA. The CDR3 has 12 amino acids. The ends were cut back, 5 bases at V and 10 bases at J, with 12 bases in the middle. CDR3: CASSATLGEQFF. The CDR3, as DNA: TGTGCCAGCAGCGCCACCCTGGGCGAGCAGTTCTTC.

The sample holds a few counts of this clonotype. The chain has TRBV3-1 and TRBJ2-2, with TRBD2 matching 7 bases. The CDR3 totals 15 residues. In germline, CDR1 is LGHDT, CDR2 YNNKEL (reference sequence). The J segment lost 4 bases and the V segment lost 3 bases, leaving 5 bases of the junction unmatched. The CDR3 bases are TGTGCCAGCAGCCATGTTCGCGGGGGCACCGGGGAGCTGTTTTTT. Translating it yields CASSHVRGGTGELFF. The complete variable domain, with remaining parts taken from reference TRBV3-1 and TRBJ2-2, reads DTAVSQTPKYLVTQMGNDKSIKCEQNLGHDTMYWYKQDSKKFLKIMFSYNNKELIINETVPNRFSPKSPDKAHLNLHINSLELGDSAVYFCASSHVRGGTGELFFGEGSRLTVL.

This clonotype occurred a few times. V and J are TRBV20-1 and TRBJ2-7; a possible D gene is TRBD2 (5 bases). The CDR3 has 11 residues. Trimming stripped 1 base from V and 6 bases from J, with 7 bases between. CDR1 DFQATT and CDR2 SNEGSKA come from the germline V gene (reference sequence). CDR3 sequence reads: CSARAGIEQYV. CDR3 bases: TGCAGTGCTAGAGCCGGGATCGAGCAGTACGTC.

Here the CDR3 DNA reads TGTGCCAGCCGACCGTTTATGGGTCCCAAAAACATTCAGTACTTC. Encoded protein: CASRPFMGPKNIQYF. The chain combines TRBV27 with TRBJ2-4; D not certain. Trimming removed 8 bases from V and 2 bases from J, with 16 bases in between. Germline CDR1 and CDR2: MNHEY and SMNVEV (reference sequence). The CDR3 covers 15 residues.

In DNA, the CDR3 is TGTGCCAGCACCCGACAGAACATGAACACTGAAGCTTTCTTT. The encoded protein is CASTRQNMNTEAFF. The chain is built from TRBV6-2 or TRBV6-3 and TRBJ1-1, with a tentative D call TRBD1 (5 bases). V lost 7 bases to trimming and J lost 0 bases, with 12 bases between them. In germline, CDR1 is MNHEY, CDR2 SVGEGT. CDR3 length equals 14 residues.

The V gene is TRBV5-1, the J gene TRBJ2-1; D possibly corresponds to TRBD1 (6 bases). Between the trimmed V and J ends, which lost 0 bases and 8 bases, there was a span of 12 bases. Germline V gene data show CDR1 as SGHRS and CDR2 as YFSETQ. The CDR3 is 14 amino acids. This CDR3 reads CASSLVGAADEQFF. For the CDR3, the DNA is TGCGCCAGCAGCTTGGTGGGGGCTGCGGATGAGCAGTTCTTC.

V is TRBV20-1 and J is TRBJ1-2; tentatively, D is TRBD1 (6 bases). CDR1 and CDR2 (germline): DFQATT, SNEGSKA (reference sequence). This CDR3 comprises 14 residues. V dropped 0 bases and J dropped 6 bases, with 14 bases sitting between them. CDR3 sequence reads: CSARENRVRDGYTF. The CDR3 DNA reads as TGCAGTGCTAGAGAAAACAGGGTGAGGGATGGCTACACCTTC.

The chain links TRBV4-1 to TRBJ1-1; D is uncertain. V was clipped by 6 bases and J by 6 bases, with 14 bases between them. Germline V gene sequence: CDR1 MGHRA, CDR2 YSYEKL. CDR3 length: 13 amino acids. CDR3 sequence reads: CASSSREVAEAFF. The CDR3 coding sequence is TGCGCCAGCAGTAGTAGGGAAGTTGCTGAAGCTTTCTTT.